This entry lists 4 T cell receptor beta chains sequenced from one sample in a study of cytomegalovirus exposure and HLA in healthy donors. The PCR used 60 Vbeta and 13 Jbeta primers. Generated by immunoSEQ multiplex PCR, the TCRdb table keeps only in-frame clones and is missing some. The table has some 150,000 clones, 60% to 80% seen once; the top ten hold under 8%. The sample comprised PBMCs. The receptors originated from a middle-aged man in good health and CMV-seropositive.

The sample holds one count of this clone. The chain joins TRBV5-1 to TRBJ2-3; 8 bases map to TRBD1. The junction had 8 bases not matched to a gene; V was cut back by 4 bases and J by 4 bases. The CDR3 is 15 residues long. CDR1 is SGHRS, CDR2 YFSETQ, per germline. CDR3: CASSTGTGGPDTQYF. DNA for the CDR3: TGCGCCAGCAGCACCGGGACAGGAGGGCCAGATACGCAGTATTTT.

This clone was counted a few times. The V and J genes are TRBV27 and TRBJ1-5; 8 bases map to TRBD1. CDR3 length: 15 residues. V shed 6 bases and J 7 bases; nucleotides not matched to a gene: 11. In germline, CDR1 is MNHEY, CDR2 SMNVEV (reference sequence). In DNA, the CDR3 is TGTGCCAGCAGCCCGGGGGACAGGCTAAAGCAGCCCCAGCATTTT. Translated, it gives CASSPGDRLKQPQHF.

This chain uses TRBV29-1 with TRBJ1-2; 8 nucleotides line up with TRBD1. From germline, CDR1 is SQVTM and CDR2 ANQGSEA. The CDR3 extends over 16 amino acids. V lost 7 bases and J lost 8; bases outside the gene matches: 21. The CDR3 DNA reads as TGCAGCGCGCCTACCGCAGGGGGCGCACAGGATGGGGGCTACACCTTC. Translation: CSAPTAGGAQDGGYTF. The variable domain in full, with the rest retrieved from reference TRBV29-1 and TRBJ1-2, is SAVISQKPSRDICQRGTSLTIQCQVDSQVTMMFWYRQQPGQSLTLIATANQGSEATYESGFVIDKFPISRPNLTFSTLTVSNMSPEDSSIYLCSAPTAGGAQDGGYTFGSGTRLTVV.

This clone was seen only a few times. The chain links TRBV2 to TRBJ1-6; D ambiguous. Germline CDR1 reads SNHLY; CDR2 reads FYNNEI. V was clipped by 6 bases and J by 9 bases, with 15 bases between them. The length of the CDR3 is 14 residues. CDR3 loop: CASRAVGGISPLHF. For the CDR3, the DNA is TGTGCCAGCAGGGCTGTTGGTGGTATTTCACCCCTCCACTTT.